This T cell receptor beta chain is drawn from a study of shared clonotypes between healthy human individuals. Study-wide points: Although depth was large, rarefaction showed that sequencing of the sorted subsets was incomplete.

The authors ran the assay at deep level. In the original workflow: Filtering differed because ImmunoSEQ produced junction-only sequences that carried no quality scores. Repertoires were generated with immunoSEQ multiplex PCR, while TCRdb's copy carries only in-frame clones and drops some. V, J and clone size reflect that table, while D and trimming were determined from the DNA. The sample consists of roughly 2.2 million clones, approximately 95% of them appearing once. About this clone itself: Its matching antigen is unknown. The sample contains more than one DNA sequence encoding this CDR3.

V shed 1 base, J shed 5 bases, and the junction held 6 bases outside the gene matches. The CDR3 is made up of 14 amino acids. Germline V lookup: CDR1 SGHNT, CDR2 YYREEE (reference sequence). This sequence was found in a man aged 18 to 30 in good health. Some clones in this sample may be carry-over from other donors' samples. The sample was naive CD4+ T cells from PBMCs. Regarding subset: CD45RA+ positively selected. The chain joins TRBV5-4 to TRBJ2-7; TRBD1 matches 7 bases. CDR3 DNA sequence: TGTGCCAGCAGCTTGCGACAGGGTTTGGACGAGCAGTACTTC. This sequence encodes CASSLRQGLDEQYF.